These 24 T cell receptor beta chains were sequenced from one sample in a study of OX40 agonist ivuxolimab in advanced cancers. Libraries were prepared by immunoSEQ multiplex PCR; TCRdb keeps only in-frame clonotypes and omits some of them. Of some 41,000 clones in the sample, 89% were seen once. The sequenced sample was CD4+ or CD8+ T cells sorted from blood, obtained in a trial of the OX40 agonist ivuxolimab. The receptor source for this set is an adult with an advanced solid tumor such as melanoma, head and neck, liver or kidney cancer.

This sequence joins TRBV6-5 and TRBJ1-1; TRBD1 is a possible D gene (5 bases). The germline V and J ends were trimmed by 4 bases and 9 bases, with 9 bases remaining between them. The length of the CDR3 is 11 residues. The germline CDR1 and CDR2 sequences are MNHEY and SVGAGI. The CDR3 DNA follows: TGTGCCAGCAGTTCAGGGAAAAAAGCTTTCTTT. Its protein is CASSSGKKAFF.

The chain joins TRBV5-1 to TRBJ2-3, with D possibly matching TRBD2 (6 bases). The ends were cut back, 0 bases at V and 5 bases at J, with 13 bases in the middle. This CDR3 is 15 amino acids long. Germline CDR1 and CDR2: SGHRS and YFSETQ. CDR3 region: CASSLDGGWGDTQYF. The DNA for the CDR3 is TGCGCCAGCAGCTTGGATGGAGGGTGGGGAGATACGCAGTATTTT.

The chain couples TRBV5-1 to TRBJ1-2; D gene unclear. CDR1 and CDR2 from the germline V gene are SGHRS and YFSETQ. V was pared by 0 bases and J by 8 bases, with 11 bases between. This CDR3 contains 13 residues. This CDR3 is CASSLDTPAGYTF. The DNA of the CDR3 is TGCGCCAGCAGCTTGGATACCCCGGCGGGCTACACCTTC.

This clone appeared once. The rearrangement links TRBV5-1 to TRBJ2-2; no definite D call. The CDR3 runs 15 residues. V shed 1 base and J shed 7 bases, with 14 bases lying between them. Germline CDR1 reads SGHRS; CDR2 reads YFSETQ. This CDR3 is CASSLQKPVDGELFF. DNA of the CDR3: TGCGCCAGCAGCTTGCAGAAACCAGTGGACGGGGAGCTGTTTTTT.

This clone came up a few times. V and J are TRBV7-8 and TRBJ1-5, with D possibly matching TRBD1 (6 bases). Per the germline V gene, CDR1 is SGHVS and CDR2 is FQNEAQ. This CDR3 has 14 residues. V dropped 1 base and J dropped 2 bases, with 6 bases sitting between them. CDR3 sequence: CASSLGQGNQPQHF. DNA of the CDR3: TGTGCCAGCAGCTTAGGACAGGGCAATCAGCCCCAGCATTTT.

The chain joins TRBV2 to TRBJ2-2, with 10 nucleotides matching TRBD1. The CDR3 contains 16 residues. Germline-derived CDR1 and CDR2 are SNHLY and FYNNEI. Losses at the gene ends were 2 bases for V and 5 bases for J; bases not matched to a gene: 5. DNA of the CDR3: TGTGCCAGCAGTGAATCCGGACAGGGGGGAACCGGGGAGCTGTTTTTT. Its translation: CASSESGQGGTGELFF.

The J gene is TRBJ2-7, the V gene TRBV13, with D maybe TRBD2 (5 bases). This CDR3 comprises 13 residues. The germline gives CDR1 PRHDT, CDR2 FYEKMQ (reference sequence). Between the trimmed V and J ends, which lost 2 bases and 9 bases, there was a span of 14 bases. CDR3 nucleotides: TGTGCCAGCAGCTTACAAGCCCCAGGAGGGCAGTACTTC. The encoded protein is CASSLQAPGGQYF.

The rearrangement joins TRBV2 to TRBJ2-5, with 8 bases lining up with TRBD1. J was trimmed by 5 bases and V by 5 bases; bases with no gene match: 10. CDR1 is SNHLY, CDR2 FYNNEI, per germline. The CDR3 extends over 15 amino acids. For the CDR3, the DNA is TGTGCCAGCAGTCGCCAAGGACAGGGTCAGGAGACCCAGTACTTC. It codes for CASSRQGQGQETQYF.

This sequence joins TRBV6-1 and TRBJ1-1; D is undetermined. The V gene lost 6 bases and the J gene lost 5 bases, with 7 bases spanning the gap. Germline V gene data show CDR1 as MNHNS and CDR2 as SASEGT. This CDR3 region has 11 residues. CDR3 coding DNA: TGTGCCAGCAGGGTGATGACTGAAGCTTTCTTT. Its protein product is CASRVMTEAFF.

The rearrangement joins TRBV11-1 to TRBJ1-4, with D perhaps matching TRBD1 (6 bases). Germline assignment: CDR1 SGHAT and CDR2 FQDESV (reference sequence). Trimming took 5 bases from V and 5 from J, leaving 15 bases between them. The CDR3 is made up of 15 amino acids. CDR3 bases: TGTGCCAGCAGCGCTGGGAGTGGGGGCAATGAAAAACTGTTTTTT. Encoded protein: CASSAGSGGNEKLFF.

The chain combines TRBV11-3 with TRBJ2-1; 10 positions match TRBD2. From germline, CDR1 is SGHNT and CDR2 YENEEA. This CDR3 has 17 residues. With V trimmed by 1 base and J by 8 bases, 11 bases remained unmatched. DNA of the CDR3: TGTGCCAGCAGCTTAGGCCCGGGACTAGCGTCGGACGATGAGCAGTTCTTC. Translating gives CASSLGPGLASDDEQFF.

The chain is built from TRBV7-8 and TRBJ1-5; D unresolved. Per the germline V gene, CDR1 is SGHVS and CDR2 is FQNEAQ. This CDR3 contains 12 residues. Trimming removed 5 bases at V and 5 bases at J, with 7 bases between. Here the CDR3 reads CASSPTDQPQHF. The CDR3 DNA is TGTGCCAGCAGCCCCACAGATCAGCCCCAGCATTTT.

The CDR3 reads CASSMGTGSWNSPLHF. The CDR3 coding sequence is TGTGCCAGTAGTATGGGGACAGGATCCTGGAATTCACCCCTCCACTTT. This chain joins TRBV19 and TRBJ1-6, with 8 bases identical to TRBD1. CDR1 LNHDA and CDR2 SQIVND come from the germline V gene (reference sequence). Losses at the gene ends were 3 bases for V and 7 bases for J; bases not matched to a gene: 8. This CDR3 has 16 amino acids.

The chain joins TRBV11-3 to TRBJ1-4; D is undetermined. V was cut by 5 bases and J by 0 bases, with 19 bases left in between. The CDR3 loop spans 18 amino acids. CDR1 is SGHNT, CDR2 YENEEA, per germline. The CDR3 spells CASSQPSPSRATNEKLFF. The CDR3 DNA reads as TGTGCCAGCAGCCAACCCTCCCCCTCAAGGGCAACTAATGAAAAACTGTTTTTT.

This rearrangement joins TRBV5-8 to TRBJ1-2; 8 bases fit TRBD1. The CDR3 runs 15 residues. Germline lookup yields CDR1 SGHTS and CDR2 YDEGEE. Trimming at V came to 4 bases and at J to 0 bases, leaving 5 bases not matched to a gene. The CDR3 DNA follows: TGTGCCAGCAGCCCCAGGACAGGGACTAACTATGGCTACACCTTC. It specifies CASSPRTGTNYGYTF.

The rearrangement links TRBV7-3 to TRBJ2-5, with 7 bases identical to TRBD1. Trimming cost V 4 bases and J 9 bases; bases outside gene matches: 11. The germline CDR1 and CDR2 sequences are SGHTA and FQGTGA. CDR3 length: 14 residues. DNA for the CDR3: TGTGCCAGCAGCTCCGGGACAGAAAGGGCGGCCCAGTACTTC. Protein product: CASSSGTERAAQYF.

This chain joins TRBV7-2 and TRBJ1-5; D gene uncertain. CDR1 is SGHTA and CDR2 is FQGNSA in the germline V gene. V lost 1 base and J 0 bases, leaving 10 bases between the germline ends. The CDR3 contains 16 residues. The CDR3 bases are TGTGCCAGCAGCTTAGAGGCAGGACCTAGCAATCAGCCCCAGCATTTT. Protein product: CASSLEAGPSNQPQHF.

The V and J genes are TRBV2 and TRBJ2-3; tentatively, D is TRBD2 (5 bases). Germline lookup yields CDR1 SNHLY and CDR2 FYNNEI. The ends were cut back, 4 bases at V and 5 bases at J, with 7 bases in the middle. The CDR3 runs to 12 residues. The DNA of the CDR3 is TGTGCCAGCAGTGTGGGGAGAGATACGCAGTATTTT. This gives the protein CASSVGRDTQYF.

This chain connects TRBV19 to TRBJ1-6; perhaps TRBD1 as D (6 bases). Germline CDR1 and CDR2: LNHDA and SQIVND (reference sequence). Trimming took off 7 bases at V and 7 bases at J, with 14 bases between the two ends. The CDR3 totals 14 residues. In DNA, the CDR3 is TGTGCCAGTAAAGGGGCAGGGGAAAATTCACCCCTCCACTTT. As protein: CASKGAGENSPLHF.

The rearrangement uses TRBV7-2 and TRBJ1-2; maybe TRBD1 (6 bases). V gave up 4 bases and J gave up 1 base, with 13 bases separating them. CDR1 is SGHTA and CDR2 is FQGNSA in the germline V gene. The CDR3 is 15 residues long. The CDR3 spells CASSSSAGDNYGYTF. The CDR3 coding sequence is TGTGCCAGCAGCTCATCGGCAGGGGATAACTATGGCTACACCTTC.

The V gene is TRBV5-4, the J gene TRBJ2-5; 10 bases match TRBD2. CDR3 length: 16 amino acids. Looked up from germline, CDR1 is SGHNT and CDR2 is YYREEE (reference sequence). Germline trimming cut 0 bases from V and 2 bases from J; bases unmatched to any gene: 4. CDR3 bases: TGTGCCAGCAGCTTGGGTGGACTAGCGGTGCAAGAGACCCAGTACTTC. The encoded protein is CASSLGGLAVQETQYF. The variable domain in full, with the rest retrieved from reference TRBV5-4 and TRBJ2-5, is ETGVTQSPTHLIKTRGQQVTLRCSSQSGHNTVSWYQQALGQGPQFIFQYYREEENGRGNFPPRFSGLQFPNYSSELNVNALELDDSALYLCASSLGGLAVQETQYFGPGTRLLVL.

This chain links TRBV28 with TRBJ1-5; TRBD1 is a possible D gene (5 bases). Trimming removed 6 bases from V and 6 bases from J, with 9 bases in between. Looked up from germline, CDR1 is MDHEN and CDR2 is SYDVKM. This CDR3 has 12 residues. The CDR3 region has the DNA TGTGCCAGCAGCTACAGGAGTCAGCCCCAGCATTTT. Protein sequence: CASSYRSQPQHF.

The chain carries TRBV19 and TRBJ2-1; 8 bases map to TRBD2. With 1 base clipped from V and 15 bases from J, the junction kept 14 bases outside the gene matches. Germline loops: CDR1 LNHDA, CDR2 SQIVND (reference sequence). The CDR3 runs to 15 residues. The CDR3 sequence: CASSIGGRTGLVSFF. The CDR3 DNA follows: TGTGCCAGTAGTATAGGGGGCCGTACGGGACTAGTGTCGTTCTTC.

V is TRBV27 and J is TRBJ1-1; D is uncertain. The CDR3 is 13 residues long. Trimming removed 5 bases at V and 1 base at J, with 8 bases between. Germline loops: CDR1 MNHEY, CDR2 SMNVEV (reference sequence). CDR3 nucleotide sequence: TGTGCCAGCAGTAGACGGGAGAACACTGAAGCTTTCTTT. It specifies CASSRRENTEAFF.